The clone carrying this T cell receptor beta chain has ten or more counts. The antigen is undetermined. 5'-RACE, quantitative and with molecular barcodes, yielded the TCR beta libraries. TCRdb processed the 5' RACE reads anew with MiXCR; each CDR3 protein has one entry. The data contain 350,000 or so distinct CDR3 sequences, approximately 8.2% of them singletons. Germline-derived CDR1 and CDR2 are ENHRY and SYGVKD. V was clipped by 3 bases and J by 4 bases; unmatched bases: 9. The CDR3 is made up of 16 amino acids. The sample comes from a study of CD8 T cells in ankylosing spondylitis. General observations from the study: Clones linked to disease were reported to show significant enrichment in matched ankylosing spondylitis synovial fluid. Some of the motif variants had earlier been found in reactive arthritis patients' fluid and blood. One TCR beta motif, made up of several highly homologous variants, appeared characteristic of ankylosing spondylitis blood. Relatively rare in peripheral blood, disease-linked clones were also CD8+.

The sequence came from a male donor with ankylosing spondylitis. Sequenced material: blood, either unsorted or a sorted T cell fraction (not recorded which). This chain connects TRBV10-3 to TRBJ2-5, with 9 bases matching TRBD1. The CDR3 region is CAISEVTGTGSETQYF. DNA for the CDR3: TGTGCCATCAGTGAAGTGACCGGGACAGGGTCAGAGACCCAGTACTTC.